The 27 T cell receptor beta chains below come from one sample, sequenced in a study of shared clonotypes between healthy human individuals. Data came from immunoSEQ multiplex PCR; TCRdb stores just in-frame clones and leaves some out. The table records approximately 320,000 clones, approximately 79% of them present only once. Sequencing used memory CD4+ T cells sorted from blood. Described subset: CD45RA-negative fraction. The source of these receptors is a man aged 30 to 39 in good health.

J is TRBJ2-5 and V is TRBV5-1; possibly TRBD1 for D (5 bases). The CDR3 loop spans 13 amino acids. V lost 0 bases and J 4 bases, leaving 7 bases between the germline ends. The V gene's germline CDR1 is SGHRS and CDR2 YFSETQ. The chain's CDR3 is CASSLGGPETQYF. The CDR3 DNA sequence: TGCGCCAGCAGCTTGGGGGGCCCAGAGACCCAGTACTTC.

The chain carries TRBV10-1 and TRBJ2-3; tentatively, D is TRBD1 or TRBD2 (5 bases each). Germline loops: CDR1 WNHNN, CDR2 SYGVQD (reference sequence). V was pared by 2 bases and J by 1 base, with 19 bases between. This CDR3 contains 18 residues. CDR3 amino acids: CASSELIGGSYCTDTQYF. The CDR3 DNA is TGCGCCAGCAGTGAGCTGATTGGGGGAAGTTATTGCACAGATACGCAGTATTTT.

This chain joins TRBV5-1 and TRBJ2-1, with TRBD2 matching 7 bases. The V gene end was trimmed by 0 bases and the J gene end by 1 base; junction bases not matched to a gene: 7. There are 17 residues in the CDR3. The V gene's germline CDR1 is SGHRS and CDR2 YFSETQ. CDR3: CASSLAQTSRSYNEQFF. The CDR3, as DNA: TGCGCCAGCAGCTTGGCCCAGACTAGCCGTTCCTACAATGAGCAGTTCTTC.

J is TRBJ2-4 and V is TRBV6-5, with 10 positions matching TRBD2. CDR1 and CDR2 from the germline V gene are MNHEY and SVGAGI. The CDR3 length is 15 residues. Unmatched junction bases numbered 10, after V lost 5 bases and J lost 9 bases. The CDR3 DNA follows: TGTGCCAGCAGTCCGCCGGGGGTAGCGGGGGGCATTCAGTACTTC. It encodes CASSPPGVAGGIQYF.

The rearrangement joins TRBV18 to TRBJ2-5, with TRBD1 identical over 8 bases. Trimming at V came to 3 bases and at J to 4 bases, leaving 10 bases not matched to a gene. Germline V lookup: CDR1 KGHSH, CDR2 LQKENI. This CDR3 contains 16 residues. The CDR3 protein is CASSPLALGQGETQYF. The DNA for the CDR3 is TGTGCCAGCTCACCGCTGGCTTTAGGACAGGGAGAGACCCAGTACTTC.

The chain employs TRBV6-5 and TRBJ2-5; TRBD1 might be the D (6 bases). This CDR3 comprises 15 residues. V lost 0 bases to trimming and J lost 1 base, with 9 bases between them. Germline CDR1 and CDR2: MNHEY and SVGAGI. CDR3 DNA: TGTGCCAGCAGTTACTCGCCGACAGGCCAAGAGACCCAGTACTTC. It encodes CASSYSPTGQETQYF.

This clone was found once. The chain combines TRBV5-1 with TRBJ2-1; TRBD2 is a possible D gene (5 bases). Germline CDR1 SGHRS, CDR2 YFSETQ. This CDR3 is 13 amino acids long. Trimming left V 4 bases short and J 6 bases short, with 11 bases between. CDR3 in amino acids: CASSIHLANEQFF. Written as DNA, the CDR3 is TGCGCCAGCAGCATCCACCTAGCCAATGAGCAGTTCTTC.

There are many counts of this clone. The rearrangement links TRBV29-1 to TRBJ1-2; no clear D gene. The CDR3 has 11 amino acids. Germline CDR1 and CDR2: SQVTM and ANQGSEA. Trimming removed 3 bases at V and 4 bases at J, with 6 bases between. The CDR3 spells CSVEVGYGYTF. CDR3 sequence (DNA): TGCAGCGTTGAGGTCGGCTATGGCTACACCTTC.

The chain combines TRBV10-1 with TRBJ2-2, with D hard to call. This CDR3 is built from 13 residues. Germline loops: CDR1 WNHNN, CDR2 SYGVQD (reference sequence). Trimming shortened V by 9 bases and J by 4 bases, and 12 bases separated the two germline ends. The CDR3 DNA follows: TGCGCCAGATGCAGTGGATGCACCGGGGAGCTGTTTTTT. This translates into CARCSGCTGELFF.

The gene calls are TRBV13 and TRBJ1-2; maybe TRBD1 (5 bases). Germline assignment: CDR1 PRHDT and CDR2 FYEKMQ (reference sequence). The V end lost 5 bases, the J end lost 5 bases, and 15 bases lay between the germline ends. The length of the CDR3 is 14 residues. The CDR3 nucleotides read TGTGCCAGCAGCCGGGACGTTGGGGGGTATGGCTACACCTTC. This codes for CASSRDVGGYGYTF.

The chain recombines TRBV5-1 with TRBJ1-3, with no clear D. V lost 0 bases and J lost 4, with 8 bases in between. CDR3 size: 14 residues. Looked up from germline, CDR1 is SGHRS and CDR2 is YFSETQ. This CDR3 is CASSLEPTGNTIYF. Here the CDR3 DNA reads TGCGCCAGCAGCTTGGAACCGACGGGAAACACCATATATTTT.

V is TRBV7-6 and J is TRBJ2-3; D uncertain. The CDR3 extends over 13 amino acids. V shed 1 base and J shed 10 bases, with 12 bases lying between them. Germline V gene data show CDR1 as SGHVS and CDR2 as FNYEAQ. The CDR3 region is CASSLGSTSAQYF. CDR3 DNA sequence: TGTGCCAGCAGCTTAGGCTCAACTTCAGCGCAGTATTTT.

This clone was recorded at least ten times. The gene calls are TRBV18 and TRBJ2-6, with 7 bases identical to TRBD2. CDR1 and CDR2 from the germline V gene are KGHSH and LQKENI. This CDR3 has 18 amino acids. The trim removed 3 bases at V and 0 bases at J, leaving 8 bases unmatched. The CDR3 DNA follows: TGTGCCAGCTCACCTATAATAGCGGGCGACTCTGGGGCCAACGTCCTGACTTTC. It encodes CASSPIIAGDSGANVLTF.

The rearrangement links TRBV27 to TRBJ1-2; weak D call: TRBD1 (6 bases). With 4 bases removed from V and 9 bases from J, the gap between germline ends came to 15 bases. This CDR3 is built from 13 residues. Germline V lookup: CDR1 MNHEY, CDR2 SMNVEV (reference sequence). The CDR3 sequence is CASSYRQGIRYTF. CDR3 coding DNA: TGTGCCAGCAGTTATCGGCAGGGGATACGCTACACCTTC.

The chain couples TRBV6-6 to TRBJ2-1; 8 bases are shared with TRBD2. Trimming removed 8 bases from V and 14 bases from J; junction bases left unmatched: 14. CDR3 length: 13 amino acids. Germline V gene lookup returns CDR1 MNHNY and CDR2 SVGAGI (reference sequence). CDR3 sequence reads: CASRRSGSTWEFF. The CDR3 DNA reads TGTGCCAGCCGCCGGAGCGGGAGCACTTGGGAGTTCTTC.

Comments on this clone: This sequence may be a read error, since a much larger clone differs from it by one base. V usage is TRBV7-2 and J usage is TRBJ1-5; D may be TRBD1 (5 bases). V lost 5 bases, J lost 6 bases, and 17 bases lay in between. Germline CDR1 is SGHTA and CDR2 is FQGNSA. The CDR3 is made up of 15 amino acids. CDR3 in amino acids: CASSMGGKFGQPQHF. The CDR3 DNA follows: TGTGCCAGCAGCATGGGGGGGAAGTTCGGTCAGCCCCAGCATTTT.

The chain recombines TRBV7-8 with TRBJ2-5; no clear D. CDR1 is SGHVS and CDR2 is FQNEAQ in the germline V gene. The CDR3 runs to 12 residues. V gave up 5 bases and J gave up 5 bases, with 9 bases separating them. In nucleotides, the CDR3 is TGTGCCAGCAGCCTTCCTAAGGAGACCCAGTACTTC. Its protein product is CASSLPKETQYF.

The CDR3 DNA sequence: TGTGCCAGCAGTGAGGGGTGGGGCCAGTACGAGCAGTACTTC. Residues: CASSEGWGQYEQYF. The chain uses TRBV25-1 and TRBJ2-7, with D tentatively TRBD1 (5 bases). Germline lookup yields CDR1 MGHDK and CDR2 SYGVNS. CDR3 size: 14 residues. The V and J ends lost 3 bases and 4 bases respectively, with 13 bases between them.

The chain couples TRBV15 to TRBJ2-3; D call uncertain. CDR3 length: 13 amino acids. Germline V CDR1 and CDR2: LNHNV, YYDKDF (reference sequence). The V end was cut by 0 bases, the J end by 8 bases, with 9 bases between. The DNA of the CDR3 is TGTGCCACCAGCAGAGATCGTACGGGTACGCAGTATTTT. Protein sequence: CATSRDRTGTQYF. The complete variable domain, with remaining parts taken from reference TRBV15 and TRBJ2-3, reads DAMVIQNPRYQVTQFGKPVTLSCSQTLNHNVMYWYQQKSSQAPKLLFHYYDKDFNNEADTPDNFQSRRPNTSFCFLDIRSPGLGDTAMYLCATSRDRTGTQYFGPGTRLTVL.

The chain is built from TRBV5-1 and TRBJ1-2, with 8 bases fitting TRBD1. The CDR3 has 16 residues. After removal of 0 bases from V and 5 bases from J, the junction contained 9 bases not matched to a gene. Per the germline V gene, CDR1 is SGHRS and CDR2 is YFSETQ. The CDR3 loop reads CASSLGTGLGTYGYTF. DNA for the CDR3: TGCGCCAGCAGCTTGGGGACAGGGCTTGGCACGTATGGCTACACCTTC.

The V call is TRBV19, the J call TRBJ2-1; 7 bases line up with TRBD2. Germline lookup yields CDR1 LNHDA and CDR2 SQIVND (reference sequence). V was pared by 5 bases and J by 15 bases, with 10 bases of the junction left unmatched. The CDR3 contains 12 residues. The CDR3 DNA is TGTGCCAGTAGTCCCAATGTGCGGGAGTCGTTCTTC. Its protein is CASSPNVRESFF.

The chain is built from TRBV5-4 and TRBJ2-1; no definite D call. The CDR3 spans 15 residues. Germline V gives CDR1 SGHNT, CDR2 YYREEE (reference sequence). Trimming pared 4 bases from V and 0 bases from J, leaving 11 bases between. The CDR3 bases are TGTGCCAGCAGCCAGGACCTAAGCTCCTACAATGAGCAGTTCTTC. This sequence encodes CASSQDLSSYNEQFF.

The CDR3 bases are TGCGCCAGCAGCTCGGGTGGGGGATATGGCTACACCTTC. It yields the protein CASSSGGGYGYTF. V usage is TRBV5-1 and J usage is TRBJ1-2; tentative D call: TRBD1 (5 bases). The CDR3 runs 13 residues. V gave up 3 bases and J gave up 5 bases, with 11 bases separating them. Per germline, CDR1 SGHRS and CDR2 YFSETQ.

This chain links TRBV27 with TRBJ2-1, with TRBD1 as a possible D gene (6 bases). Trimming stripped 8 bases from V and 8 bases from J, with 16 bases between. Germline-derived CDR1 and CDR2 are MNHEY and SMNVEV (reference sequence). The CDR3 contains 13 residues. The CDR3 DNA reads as TGTGCCAGCGGAACATTTGGGGGCTATGAGCAGTTCTTC. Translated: CASGTFGGYEQFF.

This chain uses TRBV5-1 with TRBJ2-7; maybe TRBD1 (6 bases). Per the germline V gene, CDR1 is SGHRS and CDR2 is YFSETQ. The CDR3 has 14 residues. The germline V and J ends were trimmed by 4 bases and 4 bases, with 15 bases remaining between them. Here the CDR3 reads CASSPGLDSYEQYF. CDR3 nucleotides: TGCGCCAGCAGCCCGGGCCTGGACAGTTACGAGCAGTACTTC.

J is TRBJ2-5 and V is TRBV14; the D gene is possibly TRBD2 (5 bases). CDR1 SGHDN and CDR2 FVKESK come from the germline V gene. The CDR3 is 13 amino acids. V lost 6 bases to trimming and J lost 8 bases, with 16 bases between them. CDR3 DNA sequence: TGTGCCAGCAGTTTGATAGCGATCAGTACCCAGTACTTC. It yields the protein CASSLIAISTQYF. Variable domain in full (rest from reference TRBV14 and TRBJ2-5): EAGVTQFPSHSVIEKGQTVTLRCDPISGHDNLYWYRRVMGKEIKFLLHFVKESKQDESGMPNNRFLAERTGGTYSTLKVQPAELEDSGVYFCASSLIAISTQYFGPGTRLLVL.

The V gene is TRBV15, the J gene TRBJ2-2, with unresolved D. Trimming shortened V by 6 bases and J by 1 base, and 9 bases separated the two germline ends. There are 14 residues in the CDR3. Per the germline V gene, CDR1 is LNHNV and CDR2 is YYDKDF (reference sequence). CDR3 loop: CATSRTRNTGELFF. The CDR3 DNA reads TGTGCCACCAGTCGAACACGGAACACCGGGGAGCTGTTTTTT.